These T cell receptor beta chains were read from a single sample in a study of blood T cell repertoires in COVID-19. The protocol was immunoSEQ multiplex PCR, while the TCRdb copy is restricted to in-frame clones and leaves out a portion. This sample has some 390,000 clones, with just under 90% found just once. What was sequenced was PBMCs or T cells enriched from blood (not recorded which). These receptors were taken from a woman aged 25 to 39 who had recovered from COVID-19. CDR3s include the opening cysteine and the closing phenylalanine or tryptophan. The order of the fields is CDR3 length, D gene, clone size, J gene, V gene, CDR3 DNA, CDR3 protein. The D gene is left open where the match is weak. Clone sizes are given selectively: once, few, many, or a class where the clone is expanded.

>15|.|.|TRBJ2-3|TRBV15
TGTGCCACCAGCAGAGTGACTTCATGGGCAGATACGCAGTATTTT
CATSRVTSWADTQYF
>16|TRBD1|.|TRBJ1-6|TRBV2
TGTGCCAGCAGTGGGACAGGACTCCCTCTCAATTCACCCCTCCACTTT
CASSGTGLPLNSPLHF
>15|TRBD1|.|TRBJ1-5|TRBV11-2
TGTGCCAGCAGCCTCAAGACAGGGAGTGATCAGCCCCAGCATTTT
CASSLKTGSDQPQHF
>16|.|.|TRBJ2-7|TRBV4-2
TGTGCCAGCAGCCAAGATCCGGGAGACAGCTCCTACGAGCAGTACTTC
CASSQDPGDSSYEQYF
>16|.|few|TRBJ2-2|TRBV3-1/TRBV3-2
TGTGCCAGCAGCCAAGATCCGGGACTGAACCCTGGGGAGCTGTTTTTT
CASSQDPGLNPGELFF
>15|TRBD1|.|TRBJ1-1|TRBV19
TGTGCCAGTAGTCCAGGGACAGGGCTTTATACTGAAGCTTTCTTT
CASSPGTGLYTEAFF
>19|.|.|TRBJ2-3|TRBV5-1
TGCGCCAGCTCTAAATCTAACACCTCAGACAGTTTGGGTTTTGGTACGCAGTATTTT
CASSKSNTSDSLGFGTQYF
>15|TRBD2|.|TRBJ2-7|TRBV6-5
TGTGCCAGCAGTTACTCGACTAGCGGCTCCTACGAGCAGTACTTC
CASSYSTSGSYEQYF
>16|.|once|TRBJ2-2|TRBV24-1
TGTGCCACCAGTGATCACGACAGCTACTACACCGGGGAGCTGTTTTTT
CATSDHDSYYTGELFF
>14|.|.|TRBJ1-2|TRBV3-1/TRBV3-2
TGTGCCAGCAGCCAAGATTTGGGGCAGGCTGGCTACACCTTC
CASSQDLGQAGYTF
>12|.|.|TRBJ1-1|TRBV6-2/TRBV6-3
TGTGCCAGCAGCCCACCCCTGGCGGATGCTTTCTTT
CASSPPLADAFF
>14|TRBD1|.|TRBJ1-2|TRBV30
TGTGCCTGGAGCACCGGGACAGGGAGTATTGGCTACACCTTC
CAWSTGTGSIGYTF
>15|.|.|TRBJ2-3|TRBV6-5
TGTGCCAGCAGCTATATTAGCGCCCTCGATTATCGGCAGTATTTT
CASSYISALDYRQYF
>12|.|.|TRBJ1-2|TRBV6-5
TGTGCCAGCAGTTCGGGAGCCCCTTTTCTCGCCTTC
CASSSGAPFLAF
>21|TRBD1|.|TRBJ2-1|TRBV19
TGTACCAGTAGTAACCCCACCTTACAGGGGAGAGCAAACAGGAACTACAATGAGCAGTTCTTC
CTSSNPTLQGRANRNYNEQFF
>16|TRBD1|.|TRBJ2-7|TRBV28
TGTGCCAGCAGTTCTTTACCAGGGGGCGGGTTATACGAGCAGTACTTC
CASSSLPGGGLYEQYF
>16|.|.|TRBJ1-5|TRBV4-1
TGCGCCAGCAGCCACGGAGACCTGGTCGGCAATCAGCCCCAGCATTTT
CASSHGDLVGNQPQHF
>14|TRBD1|once|TRBJ1-1|TRBV10-1
TGCGCCAGCAGTCCGACAGGGCTTGGAGTAAAAGCTTTCTTT
CASSPTGLGVKAFF
>16|.|once|TRBJ2-2|TRBV7-9
TGTGCCAGCAGCTTAGTACTAGCTAGGAACACCGGGGAGCTGTTTTTT
CASSLVLARNTGELFF
>11|.|.|TRBJ2-7|TRBV7-9
TGTGCCAGCAGCTTAGACTGGGAGCAGTACTTC
CASSLDWEQYF
>15|TRBD1|.|TRBJ2-2|TRBV7-8
TGTGCCAGCAGCCCCGGACAGGGGAACACCGGGGAGCTGTTTTTT
CASSPGQGNTGELFF
>15|.|.|TRBJ1-6|TRBV4-3
TGCGCCAGCAGCCAAGGGGAGGGGTCGGGTTCACCCCTCCACTTT
CASSQGEGSGSPLHF
>15|.|few|TRBJ2-1|TRBV6-5
TGTGCCAGCAGTTCCGGGGTCGACGGCTACGATGAGCAGTTCTTC
CASSSGVDGYDEQFF
>14|.|once|TRBJ1-1|TRBV14
TGTGCCAGCAGCCCGACAGGCATGGGCACTGAAGCTTTCTTT
CASSPTGMGTEAFF
>11|.|.|TRBJ1-1|TRBV20-1
TGCAGTGCTAGATCTCAGATTGAAGCTTTCTTT
CSARSQIEAFF
>18|.|.|TRBJ1-2|TRBV29-1
TGCAGCGTTGATGTTGGCCATCTCCAGGGGTTTGCTAACTATGGCTACACCTTC
CSVDVGHLQGFANYGYTF
>13|.|.|TRBJ2-5|TRBV2
TGTGCCAGCAGCCCCGGCGCCAGGGAGACCCAGTACTTC
CASSPGARETQYF
>16|.|.|TRBJ2-7|TRBV6-1
TGTGCCAGCAGTGAAGGGGAGGATGGGGCCAGGGACGAGCAGTACTTC
CASSEGEDGARDEQYF
>18|TRBD1|.|TRBJ2-3|TRBV5-5
TGTGCCAGCAGTCCTAAGTTCCGGGACAGGGTACTAACAGATACGCAGTATTTT
CASSPKFRDRVLTDTQYF
>14|TRBD2|.|TRBJ2-1|TRBV28
TGTGCCAGCAGTTTATCCCTAGCGGACAATGAGCAGTTCTTC
CASSLSLADNEQFF
>16|.|.|TRBJ2-7|TRBV21-1
TGTGCCAGCAGCAAAGCGCCCCGGGACAGGGGGTACGAGCAGTACTTC
CASSKAPRDRGYEQYF
>14|.|few|TRBJ2-1|TRBV7-8
TGTGCCAGCAGCTTAGTCAGGGGGGCTAATGAGCAGTTCTTC
CASSLVRGANEQFF
>15|.|.|TRBJ1-2|TRBV5-1
TGCGCCAGCAGCCCGATGGACAGAGCGTACTATGGCTACACCTTC
CASSPMDRAYYGYTF
>16|.|few|TRBJ1-5|TRBV21-1
TGTGCCAGCAGCCATACGCTAGTGGATGGCAATCAGCCCCAGCATTTT
CASSHTLVDGNQPQHF
>13|TRBD1|.|TRBJ1-2|TRBV30
TGTGCCTGGTCCGGGACAGGGAACTATGGCTACACCTTC
CAWSGTGNYGYTF
>13|TRBD1|.|TRBJ1-2|TRBV5-4
TGTGCCAGCGGAGGGACAGGGGAATATGGCTACACCTTC
CASGGTGEYGYTF
>18|.|.|TRBJ2-7|TRBV5-1
TGCGCCAGCAGCCCGGGAATAGACAGGACCGCGAGCTCCTACGAGCAGTACTTC
CASSPGIDRTASSYEQYF
>14|.|.|TRBJ2-7|TRBV19
TGTGCCAGTAGTAATCGGGGGTTCTCCTACGAGCAGTACTTC
CASSNRGFSYEQYF
>12|.|.|TRBJ1-4|TRBV3-1/TRBV3-2
TGTGCCAGCAGCCTAACCACAGAAAAACTGTTTTTT
CASSLTTEKLFF
>16|.|.|TRBJ1-5|TRBV6-5
TGTGCCAGCAGTTCTTTGACAGGCCTTAGCAATCAGCCCCAGCATTTT
CASSSLTGLSNQPQHF
>16|.|few|TRBJ2-1|TRBV19
TGTGCCAGTACTCCCTGGGGGGACTTGCCGTACAATGAGCAGTTCTTC
CASTPWGDLPYNEQFF
>15|TRBD1|.|TRBJ2-1|TRBV2
TGTGCCAGCAGTTCGGACAGGGGCCCCTACAATGAGCAGTTCTTC
CASSSDRGPYNEQFF
>20|TRBD1|.|TRBJ1-3|TRBV14
TGTGCCAGCAGCCAAGATCGTCCGGACAGGGGCCCCACTTCTGGAAACACCATATATTTT
CASSQDRPDRGPTSGNTIYF
>16|TRBD1|.|TRBJ2-1|TRBV5-6
TGTGCCAGCAGCTTGCCCTTGACAGGGGGTGACAATGAGCAGTTCTTC
CASSLPLTGGDNEQFF
>14|TRBD2|.|TRBJ2-1|TRBV2
TGTGCCAGCAGTGAGGTCGGGGGGGCCATTGAGCAGTTCTTC
CASSEVGGAIEQFF